These 7 T cell receptor beta chains were sequenced from one sample in a study of tissue T cells after allogeneic stem cell transplantation. Profiling relied on immunoSEQ multiplex PCR, and the TCRdb table lists in-frame clones only, not all of them. Counted here are a few thousand clones, 40% to 50% occurring once; the ten biggest clones make up approximately 5%. Regarding time point: mouse harvest day 7 after allogeneic transplant. The graft held 10^6 splenic CD5+ T cells and 10^7 T-cell-depleted bone marrow cells. Sequencing was carried out using gut tissue. Source of these receptors: a female BALB/c mouse given C57BL/6 T cells with graft-versus-host disease after an allogeneic hematopoietic cell transplant.

This clone occurred a few times. The gene names here belong to mouse. The read stops 1 residue short of the end of the CDR3; the missing end is completed from the germline J gene. This chain uses TRBV16 with TRBJ2-1; 7 bases match TRBD1. The CDR3 is 15 residues long. Germline CDR1 is SGHSA and CDR2 is FRNQAP. The V segment lost 5 bases and the J segment 3 bases; nucleotides outside the gene matches: 7. CDR3 sequence: CASSASQGIYAEQFF. The sequenced CDR3 bases are TGTGCAAGCAGCGCCTCACAGGGGATCTATGCTGAGCAGTTC. The whole variable domain, remainder taken from reference TRBV16 and TRBJ2-1, is NAGVIQTPRHKVTGKGQEATLWCEPISGHSAVFWYRQTIVQGLEFLTYFRNQAPIDDSGMPKERFSAQMPNQSHSTLKIQSTQPQDSAVYLCASSASQGIYAEQFFGPGTRLTVL.

As for this clone: Gene names are the mouse ones. The CDR3 is cut off 1 residue early in the read; its end comes from the germline J gene. The gene calls are TRBV26 and TRBJ1-4; the D gene is possibly TRBD1 (5 bases). Germline V gene sequence: CDR1 KGHPV, CDR2 FQNQEV (reference sequence). V was clipped by 6 bases and J by 5 bases, with 7 bases between them. CDR3 length equals 12 residues. The sequenced part of the CDR3 DNA is TGTGCCAGCAGAGACAGTAACGAAAGATTATTT. It codes for CASRDSNERLF. The full-length CDR3 reads as CASRDSNERLFF.

This clone was recorded once. Gene names denote mouse genes. The observed sequence ends 1 residue before the CDR3 terminus, with the missing tail filled in from the germline J gene. This chain uses TRBV26 with TRBJ1-2, with no clear D. Germline CDR1 reads KGHPV; CDR2 reads FQNQEV (reference sequence). CDR3 length: 13 amino acids. Trimming removed 2 bases from V and 6 bases from J, with 10 bases in between. CDR3 bases read: TGTGCCAGCAGTCTGGAGGGAAGGACCGACTACACC. Protein: CASSLEGRTDYT. The CDR3 as a whole reads CASSLEGRTDYTF.

Regarding this clone: These gene names are mouse names. The CDR3 is cut off 1 residue early in the read; its end comes from the germline J gene. V and J are TRBV29 and TRBJ1-5; D unclear. From germline, CDR1 is MSHET and CDR2 SYDVDS. V was pared by 5 bases and J by 2 bases, with 10 bases between. The CDR3 is 14 residues long. The DNA read from the CDR3 is TGTGCTAGCAGTCCCCGGCCGTACAACCAGGCTCCGCTT. Encoded protein: CASSPRPYNQAPL. The full CDR3 reads CASSPRPYNQAPLF. The variable domain in full, completed from reference TRBV29 and TRBJ1-5, reads DMKVTQMPRYLIKRMGENVLLECGQDMSHETMYWYRQDPGLGLQLIYISYDVDSNSEGDIPKGYRVSRKKREHFSLILDSAKTNQTSVYFCASSPRPYNQAPLFGEGTRLSVL.

A note on this clone: Any gene name here is a mouse gene name. Coverage ceases 1 residue before the CDR3 finishes, and the germline J gene fills in the end. The chain combines TRBV26 with TRBJ1-3; D ambiguous. The CDR3 covers 14 residues. V was pared by 2 bases and J by 0 bases, with 5 bases between. Germline CDR1 is KGHPV and CDR2 is FQNQEV (reference sequence). Incomplete CDR3 DNA: TGTGCCAGCAGTCTGAGAACTTCTGGAAATACGCTCTAT. Translated, it gives CASSLRTSGNTLY. In full, the CDR3 reads CASSLRTSGNTLYF. Variable domain in full (rest from reference TRBV26 and TRBJ1-3): NSKVIQTPRYLVKGQGQKAKMRCIPEKGHPVVFWYQQNKNNEFKFLINFQNQEVLQQIDMTEKRFSAECPSNSPCSLEIQSSEAGDSALYLCASSLRTSGNTLYFGEGSRLIVV.

Turning to this clone: The listed genes are named as in mouse. The read halts 1 residue ahead of the CDR3 end, with the missing end drawn from the germline J gene. The V call is TRBV15, the J call TRBJ2-2; D gene unclear. Per the germline V gene, CDR1 is SGHND and CDR2 is FRSKSL. The V and J ends lost 0 bases and 0 bases respectively, with 5 bases between them. The CDR3 has 15 residues. CDR3 bases read: TGTGCCAGCAGTTTAGCTGGGTCAAACACCGGGCAGCTCTAC. It is translated as CASSLAGSNTGQLY. Given in full, the CDR3 is CASSLAGSNTGQLYF. Using reference TRBV15 and TRBJ2-2 for the parts outside the CDR3, the full variable domain is DAGVTQTPRHEVAEKGQTIILKCEPVSGHNDLFWYRQTKIQGLELLSYFRSKSLMEDGGAFKDRFKAEMLNSSFSTLKIQPTEPKDSAVYLCASSLAGSNTGQLYFGEGSKLTVL.

Of note for this clone: Germline and genes: mouse. The sequence runs out 1 residue before the end of the CDR3; the remainder is reconstructed from the germline J gene. The chain employs TRBV1 and TRBJ1-1; 10 bases line up with TRBD1. CDR1 is NSQYPW and CDR2 is LRSPGD in the germline V gene (reference sequence). V trimming: 4 bases; J trimming: 8 bases; junction bases outside the gene matches: 7. The length of the CDR3 is 14 residues. The sequenced CDR3 bases are TGCACCTGCAGTGGCCGGGACAGGGGAACGGAAGTCTTC. This sequence encodes CTCSGRDRGTEVF. The entire CDR3 sequence reads CTCSGRDRGTEVFF.